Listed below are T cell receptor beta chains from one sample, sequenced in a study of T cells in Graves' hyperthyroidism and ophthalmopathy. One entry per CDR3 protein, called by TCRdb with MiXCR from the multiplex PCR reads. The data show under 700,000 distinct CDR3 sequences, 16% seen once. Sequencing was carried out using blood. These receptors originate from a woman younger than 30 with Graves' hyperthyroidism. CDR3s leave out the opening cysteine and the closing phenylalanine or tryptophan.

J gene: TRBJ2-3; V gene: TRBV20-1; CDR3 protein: SARRTGLTDTQY
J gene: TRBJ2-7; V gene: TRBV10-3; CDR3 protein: AISESSPYEQY
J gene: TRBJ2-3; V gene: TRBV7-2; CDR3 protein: ASSLELVTDTQY
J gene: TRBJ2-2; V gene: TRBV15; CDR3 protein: ATSGGPGELF
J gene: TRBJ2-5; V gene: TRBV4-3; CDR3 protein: ASSRGSGALETQY
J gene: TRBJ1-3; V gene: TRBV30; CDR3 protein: AWTPGGRNTIY
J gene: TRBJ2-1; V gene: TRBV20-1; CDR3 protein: SANRDRVPNEQF
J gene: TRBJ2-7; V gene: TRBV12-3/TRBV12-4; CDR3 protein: ASKAPLGSYEQY
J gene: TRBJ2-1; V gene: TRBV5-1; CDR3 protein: ASSLLAAAGNEQF
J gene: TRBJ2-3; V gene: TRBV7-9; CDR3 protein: ASSLWDSSTDTQY
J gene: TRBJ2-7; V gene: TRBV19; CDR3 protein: ASSIGGGGYYEQY
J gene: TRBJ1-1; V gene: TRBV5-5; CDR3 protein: ASSSRPGGTEAF
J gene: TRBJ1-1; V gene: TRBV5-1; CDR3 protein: ASIRSPNTEAF
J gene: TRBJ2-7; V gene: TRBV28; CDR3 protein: ASSFGKMVDEQY
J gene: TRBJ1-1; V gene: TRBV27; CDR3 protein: ASRADRANTEAF
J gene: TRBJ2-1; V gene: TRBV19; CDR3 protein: ASGPSEQF
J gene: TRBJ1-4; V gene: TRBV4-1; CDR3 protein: ASSRTRAGKANDEKLF
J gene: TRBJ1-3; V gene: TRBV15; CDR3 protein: ATSREHRVGNTIY
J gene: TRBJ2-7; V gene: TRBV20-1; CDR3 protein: SARATRFPGVHGQY
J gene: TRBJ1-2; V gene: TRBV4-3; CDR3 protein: ASSQYRTGFGYT
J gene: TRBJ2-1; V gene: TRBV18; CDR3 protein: ASSEWTGGYNEQF
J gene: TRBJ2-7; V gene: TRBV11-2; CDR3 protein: ASSPQSLGSYEQY
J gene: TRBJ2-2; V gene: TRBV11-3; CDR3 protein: ASSRLRSQNTGELL
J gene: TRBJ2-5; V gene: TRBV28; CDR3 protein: ASSFGTGLATQY
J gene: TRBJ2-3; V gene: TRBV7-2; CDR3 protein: ASSLQGTDTQY
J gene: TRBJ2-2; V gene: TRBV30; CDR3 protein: AWSLPTGELF
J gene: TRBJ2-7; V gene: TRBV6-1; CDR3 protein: ASSVRGGSAYEQY
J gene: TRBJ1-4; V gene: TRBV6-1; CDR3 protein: ASSAGFGEKLF
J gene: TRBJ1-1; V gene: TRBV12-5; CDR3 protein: ASGLREPPGTVRGTEAF
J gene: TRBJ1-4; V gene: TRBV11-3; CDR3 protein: ASSPPGEKLF
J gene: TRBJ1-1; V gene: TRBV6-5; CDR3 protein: ASSYLSTGVNTEAF
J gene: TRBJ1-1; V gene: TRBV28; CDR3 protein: ASSLSGMRGTEAF
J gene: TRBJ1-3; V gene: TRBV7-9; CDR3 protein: ASTSSGSGGNTIY
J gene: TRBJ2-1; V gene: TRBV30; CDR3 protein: AWGTSLDYEQF
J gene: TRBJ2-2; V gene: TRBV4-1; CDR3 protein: ASSQAGGAIGELF
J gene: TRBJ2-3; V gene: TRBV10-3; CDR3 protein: AISAERRLAGGDLDTQY
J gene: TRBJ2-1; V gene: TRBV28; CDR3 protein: ASRTGRDEQF
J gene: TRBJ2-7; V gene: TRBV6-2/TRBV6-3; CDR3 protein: ASSYEGLLSYEQY
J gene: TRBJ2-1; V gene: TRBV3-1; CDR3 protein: ASSQDRHVNNEQF
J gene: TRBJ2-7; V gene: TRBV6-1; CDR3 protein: ASSQTATYEQY
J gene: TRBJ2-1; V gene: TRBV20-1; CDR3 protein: SASGDRYNEQF
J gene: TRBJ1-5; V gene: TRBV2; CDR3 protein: ASRGRGHQPQH
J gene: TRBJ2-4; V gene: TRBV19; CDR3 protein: ASSASRDPVAKNIQY
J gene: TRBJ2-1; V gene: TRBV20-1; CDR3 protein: SARVGGGAAEQF
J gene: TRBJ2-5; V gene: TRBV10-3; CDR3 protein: AISESDRGKTQY
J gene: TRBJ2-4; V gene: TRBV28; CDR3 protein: ASSRGVSAKNIQY
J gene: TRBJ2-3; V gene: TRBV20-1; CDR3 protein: SANSLSGGTDTQY
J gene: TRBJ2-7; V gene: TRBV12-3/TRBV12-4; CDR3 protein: ASGASSGSYEQY
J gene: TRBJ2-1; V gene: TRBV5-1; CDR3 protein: ASTKQPSDNNEQF
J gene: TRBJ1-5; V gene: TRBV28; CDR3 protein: ATGGRAGQPQH
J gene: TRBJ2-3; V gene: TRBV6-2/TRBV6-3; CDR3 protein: ASRATSGASTDTQY